This TCR beta chain came from a study of cytomegalovirus exposure and HLA in healthy donors (dated by TCRdb to 2016 to 2017). About the investigation overall: According to an earlier analysis of around 600 of the donors, some 170 million T cells yielded approximately 120 million unique TCR beta sequences and about 300 Gb of sequence data. Among the approximately 400 genotyped donors, roughly 80% belonged to the genetic ancestry cluster associated with self-reported Caucasian donors. The aim of the study was to test whether cataloging public T cell receptors could identify signatures of past pathogen exposure. All discovery cohort repertoires had been generated on a single sequencing platform. In a later genetic analysis, genome-wide SNP genotypes for about 65% of the roughly 670 donors were used, and that subset was treated as a discovery cohort. To study patterns of TCR occurrence, a later analysis re-analyzed previously published TCR beta repertoires from 666 donors and added high-resolution HLA genotyping. Across around 400 genotyped donors of the cohort, an average of 235,054 unique TCR beta nucleotide sequences per donor were sequenced, and roughly 20% of those sequences were non-productive. An earlier analysis of fewer than 700 of the donors applied high-throughput TCR beta sequencing to assess whether each TCR beta V gene segment acted as functional or pseudogenic. The study used immunosequencing to profile the T cell repertoires of 670 or so subjects and linked those repertoires to cytomegalovirus serostatus. Both class I and class II loci were covered by HLA typing, at four-digit resolution. Rather than drawing on any new phenotypic data, the later analysis identified candidate immune exposures from TCR beta sequences and the way those sequences occurred across donors. About 280 gigabases of sequencing data and about 92 million unique TCR sequences made up an early release that covered 640 HLA-typed donors. The study combined high-throughput TCR immunosequencing, statistical association of individual TCRs with disease status, and machine learning to predict cytomegalovirus infection status. Typing coverage varied by locus: roughly 620-640 donors for A, B, C, DRB1 and DQB1; roughly 520 for DQA1; over 600 for DPA1; approximately 470 for DPB1. A handful of DR-DQ haplotypes were handled as single units for association and clustering because linkage in the cohort was strong. Besides the first cohort of around 700 subjects, a separate validation cohort made up of over 95 different subjects was used. Donor age, sex, ethnicity and CMV serostatus were compiled alongside the repertoire data.

To note about this clone: No antigen is known for it. Base qualities are missing; no much larger clone stands one base away.

The method behind the library was the immunoSEQ multiplex PCR assay. For the multiplex PCR, a mixture combining 60 forward primers for TCR Vbeta segments and 13 reverse primers for TCR Jbeta segments was used. A multiplex PCR assay on genomic DNA amplified the CDR3 region of rearranged TCR beta genes. The amplified TCR beta libraries were sequenced on the Illumina HiSeq System as 87-base-pair reads. The paper's processing steps were these. Across the 670 or so repertoires, a later analysis counted some 80 million unique TCR beta chains, 9 million to 14 million of which were shared by at least two donors. Raw reads were error-corrected and collapsed into unique sequences with a nearest-neighbor algorithm that merged closely related sequences to remove PCR and sequencing errors. Alignment of CDR3 sequences to IMGT reference sequences was used to assign V, D and J gene segments. For a sequence to be retained, at least a six-nucleotide match to both a V gene segment and a J gene segment was required. A rearrangement was called productive if the CDR3 had no stop codons and remained in frame with V and J, and every other rearrangement was called non-productive. Following IMGT convention, CDR3 was defined as the stretch from the second conserved V-encoded cysteine up to the conserved J-encoded phenylalanine. In an earlier analysis of 550 to 650 of the donors, sequences lacking an unambiguous match to a single V gene segment were excluded. In an earlier analysis of more than 500 of the donors, a V segment was called functional when productive rearrangements were above 56.7%, and segregating when the standard deviation between donors exceeded 5%. A statistical classification framework was built for diagnosing cytomegalovirus status from the catalog of TCR beta chain sequences. In a later analysis, V and J genes were assigned by comparing TCR nucleotide sequences against IMGT/GENE-DB human TR gene sequences. Using the TCRdist pipeline, a later analysis assigned CDR3 sequences along with most-parsimonious VDJ recombination scenarios. In a later analysis, each TCR beta chain was defined by its CDR3 amino acid sequence together with its V-gene family, and reads without a unique V-gene family were excluded. In a later analysis, 450 to 600 highly shared, low-generation-probability nucleotide sequences were removed to address suspected cross-contamination and a sequencing artifact. In a later analysis, a clonal expansion index was calculated for each public chain from normalized within-repertoire ranks of inferred template counts. A later analysis computed generation probabilities with a VDJ recombination model fitted to out-of-frame rearrangements, and checked the results against IGoR. In a later analysis, hypergeometric tests were used to score TCR-TCR, TCR-HLA and TCR-CMV co-occurrence, with a repertoire-size bias correction applied to TCR pairs. False discovery rates were estimated in a later analysis by permuting HLA or CMV assignments 20 times. In a later analysis, co-occurring TCRs were grouped using DBSCAN, and TCRdist sequence similarity was added for clustering within HLA-allele-positive subsets. Co-occurrence clustering excluded repertoires with fewer than 30,000 or more than 120,000 public chains, plus five with anomalous nucleotide sharing. Entries here come from immuneACCESS through TCRdb and include only in-frame sequences with V and J called. Some clones fail to appear in such tables; in the studies checked, an unresolved V gene covers under half of the shortfall, and the cause of the remainder is unknown. V and J calls and clone size are given by that table; D and trimming were obtained from the DNA. This sample is represented by 65,000 or so clones; 60% to 80% of them were singletons. Jointly, the top ten make up 3% of the sample.

General study outcomes and caveats: The earlier analysis of 587 of the donors excluded around 17 rarely observed V segments, including chromosome 9 orphons, because counts were too low. Compared with equally common non-associated chains, HLA-associated TCR beta chains in a later analysis were more clonally expanded and had lower generation probabilities. The study gave a list of about 170 TCR beta chains associated with cytomegalovirus. According to a later analysis, most CMV-associated TCR beta chains appeared to be HLA-restricted, and the HLA associations seemed to be driven largely by CMV exposure. At a false discovery rate of 0.05, a later analysis linked about 16,000 TCR beta sequences to specific HLA alleles. The presence/absence analyses assumed that sequencing depth was roughly uniform across donors, and that assumption may not be true. CMV serostatus was the only immune exposure information available for the cohort. An association between a missense DCLRE1C variant and V-gene and J-gene trimming of TCR beta chains was found in a later genetic analysis and replicated in an independent cohort. In a later analysis, the rate of TCR association differed among HLA loci, with DRB1 alleles having the most associated TCRs and HLA-C alleles having the fewest. While some public TCRs were present in many individuals, most TCR sequences turned up only very rarely across donors. A further reported finding was that TCR beta sequences accurately predicted the HLA-A and HLA-B alleles for most subjects in the first cohort. Compared with the roughly 600-donor mean, donors in an Asian-associated ancestry cluster had fewer N-insertions in productive TCRs, according to a later genetic analysis. In a later analysis, several top co-occurrence clusters were reported to appear linked to parvovirus B19, influenza, CMV and Epstein-Barr virus. A few of the identified cytomegalovirus-associated TCR beta chains were confirmed in vitro to be specific for cytomegalovirus antigens. The cohort was sequenced for TCR beta chains only, and without alpha or paired-chain data the features that could be detected were limited. Correlated functional status among segregating V segments might be attributable to linkage disequilibrium, but an unknown experimental factor could not be ruled out. Because some donors lacked HLA typing at each locus, the association tests relied only on the typed subset. In both the original and validation cohorts, the classifier was reported to diagnose cytomegalovirus status with high specificity and sensitivity. A group of highly shared sequence variants was considered likely to be a technical artifact of the sequencing pipeline. It was suggested by the authors that the approach could potentially be generalized to other disease states and immunological phenotypes. In an earlier analysis of about 600 of the donors, most TCR beta V segments appeared in productive rearrangements about 87% or about 30% of the time, broadly matching IMGT annotations. Because the 87-base-pair reads could not distinguish some IMGT-functional V segments, including TRBV6-2 and TRBV6-3, those segments were excluded. Strong co-occurrence of HLA alleles, especially DR and DQ, made assigning TCR associations to individual alleles difficult.

The cohort consisted of hundreds of healthy bone marrow donors. Cohort members were all nominally healthy when sampled, although unrecorded immune exposures were likely present. The donor tested CMV seropositive, placing the donor among the 289 seropositive members of the cohort. Each donor provided a peripheral blood sample, and peripheral blood mononuclear cells were used for TCR beta sequencing. The Qiagen DNeasy Blood Extraction Kit was used to extract genomic DNA from the blood cell samples. Measured from the cysteine to the phenylalanine, the CDR3 is 14 residues long. This entry keeps only the CDR3 DNA: 42 bases, framed from base 1. The germline V gene (reference sequence) gives CDR1 as LNHDA and CDR2 as SQIVND. V is reduced by 7 bases and J by 4 bases, leaving a spacing of 14 bases between them.

The sequencing input was PBMCs. The clonotype was recovered from a girl aged 5-17 years in good health and CMV-seropositive. The chain was built from TRBV19 and TRBJ1-5; no confident D gene assignment can be made. The DNA reads as follows: TGTGCCAGTAAGGCAGGTTTGTGGAATCAGCCCCAGCATTTT. It is translated as CASKAGLWNQPQHF. With the portions outside the CDR3 filled from the reference TRBV19 and TRBJ1-5 genes, the complete variable region becomes DGGITQSPKYLFRKEGQNVTLSCEQNLNHDAMYWYRQDPGQGLRLIYYSQIVNDFQKGDIAEGYSVSREKKESFPLTVTSAQKNPTAFYLCASKAGLWNQPQHFGDGTRLSIL.